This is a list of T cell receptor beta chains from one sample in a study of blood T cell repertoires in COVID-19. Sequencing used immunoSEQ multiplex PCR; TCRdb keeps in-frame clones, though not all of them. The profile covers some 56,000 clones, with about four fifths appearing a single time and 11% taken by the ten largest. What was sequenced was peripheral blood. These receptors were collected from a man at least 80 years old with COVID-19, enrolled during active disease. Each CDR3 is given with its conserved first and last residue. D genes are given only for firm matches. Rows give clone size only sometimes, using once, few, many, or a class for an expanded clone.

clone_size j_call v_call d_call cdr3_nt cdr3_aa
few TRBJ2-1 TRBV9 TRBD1 TGTGCCAGCAGCGTAGAGGGGAGGGGGACAGGGGCGTACAATGAGCAGTTCTTC CASSVEGRGTGAYNEQFF
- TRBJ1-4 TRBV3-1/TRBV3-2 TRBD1 TGTGCCAGCAGCCAAGATGGTAGGGACAGTTCATTT CASSQDGRDSSF
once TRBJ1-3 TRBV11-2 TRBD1 TGTGCCAGCAGCTCCAAAGGGGGCCTCTCTGGAAACACCATATATTTT CASSSKGGLSGNTIYF
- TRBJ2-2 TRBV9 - TGTGCCAGCAGCGTTGGAGGACAGGGAGGGGCCGGGGAGCTGTTTTTT CASSVGGQGGAGELFF
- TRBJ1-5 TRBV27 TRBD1 TGTGCCAGCAGTTTAGACCAGGGGGGAAATCAGCCCCAGCATTTT CASSLDQGGNQPQHF
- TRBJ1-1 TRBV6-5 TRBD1 TGTGCCAGCAGTTTACCGCTGACAGGGATGAACACTGAAGCTTTCTTT CASSLPLTGMNTEAFF
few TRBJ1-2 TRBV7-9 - TGTGCCAGCAGGCCGCGGGGGATCTCTGGCTACACCTTC CASRPRGISGYTF
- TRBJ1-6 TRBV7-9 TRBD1 TGTGCCAGCAGCCCGGGATCGGACAGGGCCCATTCACCCCTCCACTTT CASSPGSDRAHSPLHF
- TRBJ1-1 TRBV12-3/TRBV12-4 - TGTGCCAGCAGTGAACAGGATGGGGCTGAAGCTTTCTTT CASSEQDGAEAFF
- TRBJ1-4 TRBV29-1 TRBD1 TGCAGCGTTGGTACAGGGGGGATTAATGAAAAACTGTTTTTT CSVGTGGINEKLFF
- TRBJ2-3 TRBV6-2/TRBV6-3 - TGTGCCAGCAGTTGGGAGACAGATACGCAGTATTTT CASSWETDTQYF
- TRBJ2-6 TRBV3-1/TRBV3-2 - TGTGCCAGCAGCCAAGATCACTCTGGGGCCAACGTCCTGACTTTC CASSQDHSGANVLTF
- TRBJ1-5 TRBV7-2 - TGTGCCAGCGGAAACAGGGCTGATTATCAGCCCCAGCATTTT CASGNRADYQPQHF
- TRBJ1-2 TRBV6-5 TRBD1 TGTGCCAGCAGACAGGGGGCCAATGGCTACACCTTC CASRQGANGYTF
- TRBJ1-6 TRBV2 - TGTGCCAGCATCCTCGACACCATTCTTAATTCACCCCTCCACTTT CASILDTILNSPLHF
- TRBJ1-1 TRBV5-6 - TGTGCCAGCAGCAGGGGGAACACTGAAGCTTTCTTT CASSRGNTEAFF
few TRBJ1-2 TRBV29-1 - TGCAGCGTTGATGGCAGGCAGGGCCAAAACTATGGCTACACCTTC CSVDGRQGQNYGYTF
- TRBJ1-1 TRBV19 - TGTGCCATTTCGGACAGCCTAAACCTCGAAGCTTTCTTT CAISDSLNLEAFF
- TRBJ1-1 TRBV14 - TGTGCCAGCAGCCAAGGGTTGGGCCGCGACACTGAAGCTTTCTTT CASSQGLGRDTEAFF
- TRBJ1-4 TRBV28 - TGTGCCAGCAGTTTAAACCCCGGTTCGTCAACTAATGAAAAACTGTTTTTT CASSLNPGSSTNEKLFF
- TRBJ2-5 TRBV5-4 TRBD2 TGTGCCAGCAGCTTGGGACTAGCGGGGGAAGAGACCCAGTACTTC CASSLGLAGEETQYF
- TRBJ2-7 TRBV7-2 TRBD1 TGTGCCAGCAGTCTGACCGGGACAGGGGGCCTCGAGCAGTACTTC CASSLTGTGGLEQYF
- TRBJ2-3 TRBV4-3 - TGCGCCAGCAGCCAAGATGCGCCTACTAGCACAGATACGCAGTATTTT CASSQDAPTSTDTQYF